A single sample gave rise to the 19 T cell receptor beta chains below, sequenced in a study of T-cell reconstitution after alpha-beta-depleted transplantation in children. Unique molecular identifiers tagged the TCRbeta library. TCRdb fed the PCR reads into MiXCR, producing one record per CDR3 protein. This sample carries some 350,000 distinct CDR3 sequences, about 16% of them seen once, and the ten largest clones take approximately 44%. Sequencing used PBMCs, mostly from graft donor cells, obtained 360 days after TCRalphabeta/CD19-depleted stem cell transplant. These receptors all come from a male patient between 2 and 15 years old who had a stem cell transplant for acute lymphoblastic leukemia, so the T cells may come from the graft donor.

This clonotype was picked up many times. The CDR3 DNA reads TGCAGCGTCGACGCGGGACAGGGTAGTACCGGGGAGCTGTTTTTT. Translated: CSVDAGQGSTGELFF. The V and J genes are TRBV29-1 and TRBJ2-2, with 9 bases aligning to TRBD1. V trimming: 6 bases; J trimming: 5 bases; junction bases outside the gene matches: 10. The length of the CDR3 is 15 residues. Germline values: CDR1 SQVTM, CDR2 ANQGSEA.

This clonotype has only a few counts. The V call is TRBV29-1, the J call TRBJ1-1; maybe TRBD1 (6 bases). Germline CDR1 reads SQVTM; CDR2 reads ANQGSEA. V shed 6 bases and J shed 1 base, with 12 bases lying between them. This CDR3 has 13 amino acids. The CDR3 reads CSVGGDGNTEAFF. CDR3 sequence (DNA): TGCAGCGTGGGGGGCGACGGGAACACTGAAGCTTTCTTT.

The chain carries TRBV5-1 and TRBJ1-1; no clear D gene. Germline V gene lookup returns CDR1 SGHRS and CDR2 YFSETQ. This CDR3 contains 16 residues. Trimming cost V 1 base and J 4 bases, with 17 bases left between them. The CDR3 here is CASSLKDGDASTEAFF. DNA for the CDR3: TGCGCCAGCAGCTTGAAGGATGGAGACGCCAGCACTGAAGCTTTCTTT.

This clonotype was observed a handful of times. The chain joins TRBV24-1 to TRBJ1-2; TRBD1 might be the D (5 bases). The CDR3 has 14 amino acids. Trimming removed 0 bases from V and 3 bases from J, with 7 bases in between. The germline V gene has CDR1 KGHDR and CDR2 SFDVKD. In nucleotides, the CDR3 is TGTGCCACCAGTGATTTGATCAGGGACTATGGCTACACCTTC. Protein sequence: CATSDLIRDYGYTF.

This clonotype was found many times. V gene TRBV11-3 combines with J gene TRBJ1-6; D is ambiguous. CDR1 and CDR2 (germline): SGHNT, YENEEA. The CDR3 has 13 amino acids. V was trimmed by 1 base and J by 8 bases, leaving 6 bases between them. The CDR3 DNA is TGTGCCAGCAGCTTAGTCCGGGATTCACCCCTCCACTTT. This codes for CASSLVRDSPLHF.

This clonotype was recorded at least ten times. The chain joins TRBV28 to TRBJ2-3; D uncertain. From germline, CDR1 is MDHEN and CDR2 SYDVKM. The CDR3 is 11 amino acids. V shed 8 bases and J shed 4 bases, with 7 bases lying between them. The CDR3 protein is CASGIADTQYF. DNA of the CDR3: TGTGCCAGCGGGATAGCAGATACGCAGTATTTT. Drawing the rest from reference TRBV28 and TRBJ2-3, the complete variable domain is DVKVTQSSRYLVKRTGEKVFLECVQDMDHENMFWYRQDPGLGLRLIYFSYDVKMKEKGDIPEGYSVSREKKERFSLILESASTNQTSMYLCASGIADTQYFGPGTRLTVL.

This clonotype was counted only a few times. V is TRBV5-1 and J is TRBJ2-2, with a tentative D call TRBD2 (5 bases). Germline loops: CDR1 SGHRS, CDR2 YFSETQ. V was clipped by 0 bases and J by 3 bases, with 18 bases between them. CDR3 length: 18 residues. The chain's CDR3 is CASSLEVRRPGYTGELFF. In DNA form, the CDR3 reads TGCGCCAGCAGCTTGGAGGTCCGGAGACCGGGATACACCGGGGAGCTGTTTTTT.

In this sample, this clonotype turned up a few times. CDR3 nucleotides: TGTGCCAGCAGCCTGGACGGCGATAACTATGGCTACACCTTC. As protein: CASSLDGDNYGYTF. This chain connects TRBV11-1 to TRBJ1-2; no clear D. Germline V gene data show CDR1 as SGHAT and CDR2 as FQDESV (reference sequence). The length of the CDR3 is 14 residues. V lost 5 bases, J lost 1 base, and 11 bases lay in between.

Only a few counts were recorded for this clonotype. The chain couples TRBV4-3 to TRBJ1-1; 7 nucleotides agree with TRBD1. The germline V gene encodes CDR1 LGHNA and CDR2 YSLEER. V was pared by 1 base and J by 5 bases, with 10 bases of the junction left unmatched. The CDR3 covers 16 residues. The CDR3: CASSQGMFSGGTEAFF. The DNA of the CDR3 is TGCGCCAGCAGCCAAGGGATGTTCTCAGGGGGAACTGAAGCTTTCTTT.

The rearrangement joins TRBV10-3 to TRBJ2-5, with D possibly being TRBD1 (6 bases). Trimming left V 4 bases short and J 3 bases short, with 12 bases between. CDR1 ENHRY and CDR2 SYGVKD come from the germline V gene. This CDR3 comprises 14 residues. The DNA of the CDR3 is TGTGCCATCAGTGCGACAGGCCCAAAAGAGACCCAGTACTTC. Its translation: CAISATGPKETQYF.

The chain has TRBV6-1 and TRBJ1-1, with D perhaps matching TRBD1 (5 bases). The CDR3 loop spans 12 amino acids. Germline-derived CDR1 and CDR2 are MNHNS and SASEGT. V lost 6 bases to trimming and J lost 10 bases, with 15 bases between them. The CDR3 region is CASSIGPGGAFF. The CDR3 DNA sequence: TGTGCCAGCAGCATCGGACCTGGGGGAGCTTTCTTT.

The chain uses TRBV2 and TRBJ2-1; the D is unclear. V lost 6 bases and J lost 3, with 3 bases in between. The CDR3 runs 11 residues. Germline V CDR1 and CDR2: SNHLY, FYNNEI. The CDR3 DNA sequence: TGTGCCAGCAGGGTCTACAATGAGCAGTTCTTC. This encodes CASRVYNEQFF.

This chain uses TRBV28 with TRBJ2-3, with TRBD2 matching 9 bases. Germline loops: CDR1 MDHEN, CDR2 SYDVKM. V was clipped by 8 bases and J by 6 bases; unmatched bases: 9. The CDR3 has 14 amino acids. The CDR3 protein is CASEAAGGPDTQYF. Here the CDR3 DNA reads TGTGCCAGCGAGGCAGCGGGAGGCCCCGATACGCAGTATTTT. Supplemented by reference TRBV28 and TRBJ2-3, the full variable domain reads DVKVTQSSRYLVKRTGEKVFLECVQDMDHENMFWYRQDPGLGLRLIYFSYDVKMKEKGDIPEGYSVSREKKERFSLILESASTNQTSMYLCASEAAGGPDTQYFGPGTRLTVL.

This clonotype was seen a handful of times. The chain employs TRBV10-3 and TRBJ2-2; D is unresolved. Germline loops: CDR1 ENHRY, CDR2 SYGVKD. Trimming shortened V by 4 bases and J by 0 bases, and 6 bases separated the two germline ends. This CDR3 is 14 amino acids long. The CDR3 sequence is CAISGGPNTGELFF. CDR3 sequence (DNA): TGTGCCATCAGTGGTGGACCGAACACCGGGGAGCTGTTTTTT.

This clonotype was observed many times. The CDR3 nucleotides are TGTGCCAGCAGCCAATGGAGATCCGGGGAGACCCAGTACTTC. Translating gives CASSQWRSGETQYF. V and J are TRBV4-2 and TRBJ2-5; D uncertain. CDR3 length: 14 amino acids. V lost 2 bases, J lost 5 bases, and 12 bases lay in between. Germline assignment: CDR1 LGHNA and CDR2 YNFKEQ.

This clonotype appeared a few times. CDR3 sequence reads: CASRITGGISYEQYF. CDR3 bases: TGTGCCAGCAGGATAACAGGGGGTATATCCTACGAGCAGTACTTC. The chain recombines TRBV12-3 or TRBV12-4 with TRBJ2-7; TRBD1 matches at 8 bases. Trimming cost V 6 bases and J 1 base; bases outside gene matches: 8. The length of the CDR3 is 15 residues.

This clonotype was recorded many times. V gene TRBV15 combines with J gene TRBJ2-1; D may be TRBD2 (5 bases). The germline CDR1 and CDR2 sequences are LNHNV and YYDKDF (reference sequence). CDR3 size: 12 residues. Trimming shortened V by 10 bases and J by 9 bases, and 16 bases separated the two germline ends. CDR3 protein: CAIQSSGGEQFF. The CDR3 DNA is TGTGCCATTCAATCCTCAGGAGGTGAGCAGTTCTTC.

This clonotype was seen only a few times. The chain is built from TRBV5-1 and TRBJ2-1; tentative D call: TRBD2 (7 bases). V gave up 7 bases and J gave up 3 bases, with 17 bases separating them. The CDR3 covers 15 residues. The germline V gene has CDR1 SGHRS and CDR2 YFSETQ. CDR3 DNA: TGCGCCAGCTTTCCTGCTAGGGGGGGCTACAATGAGCAGTTCTTC. This translates into CASFPARGGYNEQFF.

This clonotype was detected a few times. CDR3 nucleotides: TGTGCCAGCAGTTTCGGCAGGGGGGTAATGGAGACCCAGTACTTC. Translated: CASSFGRGVMETQYF. J is TRBJ2-5 and V is TRBV28, with a weak D call TRBD1 (7 bases). The CDR3 is made up of 15 amino acids. Trimming took off 3 bases at V and 5 bases at J, with 16 bases between the two ends. Germline assignment: CDR1 MDHEN and CDR2 SYDVKM.